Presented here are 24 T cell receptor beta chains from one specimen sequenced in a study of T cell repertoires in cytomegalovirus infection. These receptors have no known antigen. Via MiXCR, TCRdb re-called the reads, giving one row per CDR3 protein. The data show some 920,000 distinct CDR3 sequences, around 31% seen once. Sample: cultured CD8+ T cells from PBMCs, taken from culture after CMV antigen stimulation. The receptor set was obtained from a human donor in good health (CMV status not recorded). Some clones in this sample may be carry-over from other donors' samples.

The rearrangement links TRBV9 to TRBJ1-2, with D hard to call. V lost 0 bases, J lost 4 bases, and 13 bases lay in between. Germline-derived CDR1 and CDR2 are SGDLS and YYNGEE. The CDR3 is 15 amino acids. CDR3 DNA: TGTGCCAGCAGCGTAGGGAGGGCCGCGGGCTATGGCTACACCTTC. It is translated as CASSVGRAAGYGYTF.

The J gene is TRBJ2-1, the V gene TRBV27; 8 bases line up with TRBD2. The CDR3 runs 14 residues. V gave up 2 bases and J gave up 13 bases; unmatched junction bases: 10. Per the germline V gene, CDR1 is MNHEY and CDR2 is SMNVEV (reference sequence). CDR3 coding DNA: TGTGCCAGCAGTTTAAGGTTTAGCGGGGTAGATCAGTTCTTC. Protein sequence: CASSLRFSGVDQFF.

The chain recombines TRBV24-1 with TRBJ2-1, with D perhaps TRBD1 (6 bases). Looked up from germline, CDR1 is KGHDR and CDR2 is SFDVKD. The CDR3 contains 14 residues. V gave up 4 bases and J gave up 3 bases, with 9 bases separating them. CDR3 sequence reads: CATSEWDNYNEQFF. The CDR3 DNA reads TGTGCCACCAGTGAATGGGACAACTACAATGAGCAGTTCTTC.

For the CDR3, the DNA is TGTGCCAGCAGTTACTCTGTGGACAGGGGTATGAATGAGCAGTTCTTC. Translating gives CASSYSVDRGMNEQFF. This chain joins TRBV6-6 and TRBJ2-1, with 9 bases fitting TRBD1. Looked up from germline, CDR1 is MNHNY and CDR2 is SVGAGI (reference sequence). The CDR3 is 16 amino acids. Unmatched junction bases numbered 7, after V lost 0 bases and J lost 7 bases.

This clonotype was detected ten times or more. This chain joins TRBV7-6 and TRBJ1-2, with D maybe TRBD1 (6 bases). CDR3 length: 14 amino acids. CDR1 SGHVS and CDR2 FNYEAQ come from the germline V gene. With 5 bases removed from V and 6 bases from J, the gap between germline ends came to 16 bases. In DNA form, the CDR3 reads TGTGCCAGCAGCCCAAACGGGGGGGCCCATGGCTACACCTTC. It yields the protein CASSPNGGAHGYTF.

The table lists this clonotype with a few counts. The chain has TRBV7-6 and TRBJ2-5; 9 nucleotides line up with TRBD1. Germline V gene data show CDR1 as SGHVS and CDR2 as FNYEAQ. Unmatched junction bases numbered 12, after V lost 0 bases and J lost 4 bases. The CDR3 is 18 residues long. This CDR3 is CASSLAPGGTGRRETQYF. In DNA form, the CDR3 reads TGTGCCAGCAGCTTAGCGCCCGGGGGGACAGGGAGAAGAGAGACCCAGTACTTC.

DNA of the CDR3: TGTGCCAGCAGCCCGGACTTTATAGAGACCCAGTACTTC. This sequence encodes CASSPDFIETQYF. This chain joins TRBV12-3 or TRBV12-4 and TRBJ2-5, with D possibly being TRBD2 (5 bases). This CDR3 contains 13 residues. Deletions cut 6 bases from V and 4 bases from J, with 12 bases between.

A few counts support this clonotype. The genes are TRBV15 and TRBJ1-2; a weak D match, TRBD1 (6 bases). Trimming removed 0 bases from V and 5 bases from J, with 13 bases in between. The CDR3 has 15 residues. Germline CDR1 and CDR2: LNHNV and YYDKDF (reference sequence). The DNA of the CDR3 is TGTGCCACCAGCAGAGATCGAGGGGGAGGGTATGGCTACACCTTC. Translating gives CATSRDRGGGYGYTF.

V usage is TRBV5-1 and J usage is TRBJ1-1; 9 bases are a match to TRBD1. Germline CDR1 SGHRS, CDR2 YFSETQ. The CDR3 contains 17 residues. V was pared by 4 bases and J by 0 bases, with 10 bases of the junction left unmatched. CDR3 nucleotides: TGCGCCAGCAGCCTACAGGGGGCAGCGCGCATGAACACTGAAGCTTTCTTT. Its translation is CASSLQGAARMNTEAFF.

In DNA, the CDR3 is TGTGCCAGCAGCTTAGTTCACGGTTACAATGAGCAGTTCTTC. As protein: CASSLVHGYNEQFF. J is TRBJ2-1 and V is TRBV7-9; unclear D gene. V gave up 1 base and J gave up 4 bases, with 8 bases separating them. Germline values: CDR1 SEHNR, CDR2 FQNEAQ (reference sequence). The CDR3 loop spans 14 amino acids.

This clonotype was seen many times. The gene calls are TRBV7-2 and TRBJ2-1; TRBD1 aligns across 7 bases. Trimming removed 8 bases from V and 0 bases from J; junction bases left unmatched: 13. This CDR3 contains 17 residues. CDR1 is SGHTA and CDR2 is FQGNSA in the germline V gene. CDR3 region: CASRPRLTGSSYNEQFF. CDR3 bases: TGTGCCAGCCGGCCACGCTTGACAGGGAGCTCCTACAATGAGCAGTTCTTC.

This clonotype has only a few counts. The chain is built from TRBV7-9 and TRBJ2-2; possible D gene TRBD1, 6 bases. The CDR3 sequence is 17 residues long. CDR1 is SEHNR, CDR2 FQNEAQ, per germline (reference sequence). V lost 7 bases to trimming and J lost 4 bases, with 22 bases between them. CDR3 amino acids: CASTSPDRPGTTGELFF. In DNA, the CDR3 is TGTGCCAGCACCTCTCCGGACAGACCAGGGACCACCGGGGAGCTGTTTTTT. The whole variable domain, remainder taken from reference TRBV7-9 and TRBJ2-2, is DTGVSQNPRHKITKRGQNVTFRCDPISEHNRLYWYRQTLGQGPEFLTYFQNEAQLEKSRLLSDRFSAERPKGSFSTLEIQRTEQGDSAMYLCASTSPDRPGTTGELFFGEGSRLTVL.

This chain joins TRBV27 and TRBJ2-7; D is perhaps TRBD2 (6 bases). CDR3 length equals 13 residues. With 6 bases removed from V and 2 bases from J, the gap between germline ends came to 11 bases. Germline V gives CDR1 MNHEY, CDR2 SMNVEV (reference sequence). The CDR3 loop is CASRRGTPYEQYF. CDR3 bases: TGTGCCAGCAGACGGGGGACCCCCTACGAGCAGTACTTC.

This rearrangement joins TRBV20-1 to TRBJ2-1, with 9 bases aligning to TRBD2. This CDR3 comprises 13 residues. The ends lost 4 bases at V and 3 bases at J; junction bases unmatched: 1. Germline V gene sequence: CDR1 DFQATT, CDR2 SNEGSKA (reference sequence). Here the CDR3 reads CSATSGDYNEQFF. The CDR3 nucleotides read TGCAGTGCTACTAGCGGGGACTACAATGAGCAGTTCTTC.

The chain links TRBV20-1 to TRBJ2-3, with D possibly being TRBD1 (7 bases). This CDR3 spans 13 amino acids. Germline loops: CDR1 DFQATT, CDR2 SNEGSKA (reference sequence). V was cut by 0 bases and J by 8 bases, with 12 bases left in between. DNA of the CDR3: TGCAGTGCTAGAGATCAGGGGGGAAGTACGCAGTATTTT. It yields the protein CSARDQGGSTQYF.

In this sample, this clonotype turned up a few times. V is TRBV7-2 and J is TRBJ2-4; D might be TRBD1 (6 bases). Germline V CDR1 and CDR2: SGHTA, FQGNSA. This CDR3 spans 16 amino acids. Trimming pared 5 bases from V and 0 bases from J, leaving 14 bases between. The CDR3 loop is CASSTTDRIAKNIQYF. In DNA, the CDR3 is TGTGCCAGCAGCACCACTGACAGGATAGCCAAAAACATTCAGTACTTC.

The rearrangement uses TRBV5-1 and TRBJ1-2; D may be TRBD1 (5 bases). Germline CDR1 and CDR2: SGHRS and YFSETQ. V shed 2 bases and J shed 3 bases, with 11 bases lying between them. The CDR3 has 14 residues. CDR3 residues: CASSFDQGDYGYTF. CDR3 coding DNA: TGCGCCAGCAGCTTTGACCAGGGCGACTATGGCTACACCTTC.

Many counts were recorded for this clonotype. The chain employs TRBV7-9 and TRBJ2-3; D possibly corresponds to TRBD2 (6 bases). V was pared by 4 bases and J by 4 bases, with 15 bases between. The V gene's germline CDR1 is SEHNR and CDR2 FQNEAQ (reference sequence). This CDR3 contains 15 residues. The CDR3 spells CASSSRRESADTQYF. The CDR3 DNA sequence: TGTGCCAGCAGCTCGAGGAGGGAGTCGGCAGATACGCAGTATTTT.

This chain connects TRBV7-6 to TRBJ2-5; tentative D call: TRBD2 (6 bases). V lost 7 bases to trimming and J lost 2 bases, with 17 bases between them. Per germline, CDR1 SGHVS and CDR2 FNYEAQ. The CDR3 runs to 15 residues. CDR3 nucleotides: TGTGCCAGCACCAAGACACCGGGGGTACAAGAGACCCAGTACTTC. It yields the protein CASTKTPGVQETQYF.

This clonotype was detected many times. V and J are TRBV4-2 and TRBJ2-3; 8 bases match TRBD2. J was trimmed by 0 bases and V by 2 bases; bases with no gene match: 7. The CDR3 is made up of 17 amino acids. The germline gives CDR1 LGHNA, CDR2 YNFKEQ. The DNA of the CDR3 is TGTGCCAGCAGCCAATCCCATAGCGGGGCCAGCACAGATACGCAGTATTTT. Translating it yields CASSQSHSGASTDTQYF.

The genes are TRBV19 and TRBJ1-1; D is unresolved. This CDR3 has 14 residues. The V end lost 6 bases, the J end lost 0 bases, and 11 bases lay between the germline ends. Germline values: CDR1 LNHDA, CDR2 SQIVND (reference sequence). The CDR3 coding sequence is TGTGCCAGTAGAACGGGCGGTATGAACACTGAAGCTTTCTTT. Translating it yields CASRTGGMNTEAFF.

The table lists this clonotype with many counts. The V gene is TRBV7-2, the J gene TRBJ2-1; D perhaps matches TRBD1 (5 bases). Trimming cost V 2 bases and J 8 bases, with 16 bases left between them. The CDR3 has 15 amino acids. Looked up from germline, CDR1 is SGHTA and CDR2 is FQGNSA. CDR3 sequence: CASSLHQGIGYEQFF. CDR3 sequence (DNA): TGTGCCAGCAGCTTACACCAGGGTATTGGCTATGAGCAGTTCTTC. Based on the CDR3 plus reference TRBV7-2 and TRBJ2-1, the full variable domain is GAGVSQSPSNKVTEKGKDVELRCDPISGHTALYWYRQSLGQGLEFLIYFQGNSAPDKSGLPSDRFSAERTGGSVSTLTIQRTQQEDSAVYLCASSLHQGIGYEQFFGPGTRLTVL.

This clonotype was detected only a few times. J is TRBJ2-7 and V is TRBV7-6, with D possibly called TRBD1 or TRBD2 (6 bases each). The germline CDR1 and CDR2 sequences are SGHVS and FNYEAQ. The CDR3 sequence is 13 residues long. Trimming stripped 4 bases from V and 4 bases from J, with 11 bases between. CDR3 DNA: TGTGCCAGCAGCTCAGGGGAGGAATACGAGCAGTACTTC. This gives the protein CASSSGEEYEQYF.

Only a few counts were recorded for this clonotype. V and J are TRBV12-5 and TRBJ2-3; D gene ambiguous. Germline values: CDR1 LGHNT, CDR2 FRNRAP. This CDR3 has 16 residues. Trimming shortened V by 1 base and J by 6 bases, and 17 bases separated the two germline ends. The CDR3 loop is CASGLAMAQDLDTQYF. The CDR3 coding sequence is TGTGCTAGTGGTTTGGCCATGGCCCAGGATTTGGATACGCAGTATTTT.